This TCR beta chain was identified in a study of neurological immune-mediated disorders. Points from the study as a whole: The most TCR clonal expansion was seen in HTLV-1-associated myelopathy, and the least was seen in multiple sclerosis, which fell below healthy controls. Phylogenetic grouping placed 18 of 34 multiple sclerosis patients' repertoires in one related-CDR3 cluster, a possible signature. TCR-beta repertoires seemed private in all groups, with no expanded CDR3 amino acid sequences shared.

This clonotype has ten or more counts. What it recognizes is unknown. The germline V and J ends were trimmed by 3 bases and 1 base, with 3 bases remaining between them. This CDR3 is 12 amino acids long. CDR1 is MDHEN, CDR2 SYDVKM, per germline. Per sequencing run, 15-18 subjects together gave over 160 million TCR-beta sequences. TCRdb reprocessed the 5' RACE reads with MiXCR, giving one entry per CDR3 protein. Counted here are some 48,000 distinct CDR3 sequences, 4.5% to 7% occurring once; the ten biggest clones make up approximately 1.3%. This clonotype was obtained from a woman aged 18-29 years with multiple sclerosis. Sequencing was performed on CD4+ T cells from blood. The V call is TRBV28, the J call TRBJ1-2; D is unclear. In DNA form, the CDR3 reads TGTGCCAGCAGTTTCCTTAACTATGGCTACACCTTC. Protein sequence: CASSFLNYGYTF.